These 24 T cell receptor beta chains were all obtained from the same sample, sequenced in a study of cytomegalovirus exposure and HLA in healthy donors. The PCR was carried out with 60 Vbeta primers and 13 Jbeta primers. Using immunoSEQ multiplex PCR, the repertoire was profiled, and TCRdb retains in-frame clones only, with some absent. The data hold 180,000 or so clones, with around 75% observed a single time. Sequenced material: PBMCs. These receptors were obtained from a female donor in good health and CMV-seronegative.

The chain has TRBV4-2 and TRBJ2-5; D may be TRBD2 (6 bases). Trimming removed 1 base from V and 1 base from J, with 13 bases in between. CDR1 and CDR2 from the germline V gene are LGHNA and YNFKEQ. The CDR3 runs to 16 residues. CDR3 nucleotide sequence: TGTGCCAGCAGCCAAGCAAGGGACTCTATCCAAGAGACCCAGTACTTC. This translates into CASSQARDSIQETQYF.

The chain couples TRBV29-1 to TRBJ2-3; D possibly corresponds to TRBD1 (5 bases). The CDR3 length is 13 residues. Germline CDR1 is SQVTM and CDR2 is ANQGSEA. Between the trimmed V and J ends, which lost 6 bases and 2 bases, there was a span of 12 bases. The CDR3 loop reads CSVARQNTDTQYF. Written as DNA, the CDR3 is TGCAGCGTCGCCAGACAGAACACAGATACGCAGTATTTT.

The genes are TRBV11-2 and TRBJ2-7; D gene ambiguous. CDR1 SGHAT and CDR2 FQNNGV come from the germline V gene. V was cut by 1 base and J by 3 bases, with 7 bases left in between. The CDR3 extends over 13 amino acids. CDR3 in amino acids: CASSLVSYYEQYF. The CDR3, as DNA: TGTGCCAGCAGCTTAGTTTCGTACTACGAGCAGTACTTC.

This chain uses TRBV5-1 with TRBJ2-3, with D perhaps TRBD1 (7 bases). Per germline, CDR1 SGHRS and CDR2 YFSETQ. The germline V and J ends were trimmed by 0 bases and 4 bases, with 18 bases remaining between them. This CDR3 is 17 amino acids long. CDR3 nucleotide sequence: TGCGCCAGCAGCTTGGGTTGGGCGGGACAGTCTGCAGATACGCAGTATTTT. Protein: CASSLGWAGQSADTQYF.

The chain recombines TRBV28 with TRBJ2-6; 8 bases map to TRBD2. Trimming at V came to 5 bases and at J to 0 bases, leaving 6 bases not matched to a gene. Germline V gene sequence: CDR1 MDHEN, CDR2 SYDVKM. CDR3 length: 17 amino acids. Here the CDR3 reads CASSNPGLGSGANVLTF. The DNA for the CDR3 is TGTGCCAGCAGTAACCCGGGACTAGGCTCTGGGGCCAACGTCCTGACTTTC. The entire variable domain, with the rest obtained from reference TRBV28 and TRBJ2-6, is as follows: DVKVTQSSRYLVKRTGEKVFLECVQDMDHENMFWYRQDPGLGLRLIYFSYDVKMKEKGDIPEGYSVSREKKERFSLILESASTNQTSMYLCASSNPGLGSGANVLTFGAGSRLTVL.

The gene calls are TRBV5-8 and TRBJ1-5; weak D call: TRBD1 (5 bases). This CDR3 has 13 amino acids. Trimming cost V 5 bases and J 7 bases, with 13 bases left between them. Germline CDR1 and CDR2: SGHTS and YDEGEE. The CDR3 loop reads CASRSGRAQPQHF. The CDR3 coding sequence is TGTGCCAGCAGATCAGGGAGGGCCCAGCCCCAGCATTTT. Full variable domain (rest looked up from reference TRBV5-8 and TRBJ1-5): EAGVTQSPTHLIKTRGQQATLRCSPISGHTSVYWYQQALGLGLQFLLWYDEGEERNRGNFPPRFSGRQFPNYSSELNVNALELEDSALYLCASRSGRAQPQHFGDGTRLSIL.

V usage is TRBV2 and J usage is TRBJ2-5, with a weak D call TRBD1 (5 bases). The CDR3 spans 16 residues. Germline V gene sequence: CDR1 SNHLY, CDR2 FYNNEI. Deletions cut 3 bases from V and 1 base from J, with 15 bases between. In DNA form, the CDR3 reads TGTGCCAGCAGTGATTTTGGGGCACGATCCCAAGAGACCCAGTACTTC. Protein product: CASSDFGARSQETQYF. The full variable domain, rest sourced from reference TRBV2 and TRBJ2-5, is EPEVTQTPSHQVTQMGQEVILRCVPISNHLYFYWYRQILGQKVEFLVSFYNNEISEKSEIFDDQFSVERPDGSNFTLKIRSTKLEDSAMYFCASSDFGARSQETQYFGPGTRLLVL.

CDR3 coding DNA: TGTGCCTGGAGTGTAAGAGGGAACGAGCAGTTCTTC. This translates into CAWSVRGNEQFF. The rearrangement uses TRBV30 and TRBJ2-1; maybe TRBD2 (5 bases). This CDR3 region has 12 residues. CDR1 and CDR2 (germline): GTSNPN, SVGIG (reference sequence). Trimming removed 0 bases from V and 10 bases from J, with 10 bases in between. Drawing the rest from reference TRBV30 and TRBJ2-1, the complete variable domain is SQTIHQWPATLVQPVGSPLSLECTVEGTSNPNLYWYRQAAGRGLQLLFYSVGIGQISSEVPQNLSASRPQDRQFILSSKKLLLSDSGFYLCAWSVRGNEQFFGPGTRLTVL.

This clone showed up just a few times. The chain links TRBV9 to TRBJ1-2; the D gene is possibly TRBD1 (6 bases). This CDR3 comprises 12 residues. Looked up from germline, CDR1 is SGDLS and CDR2 is YYNGEE. The V end was cut by 5 bases, the J end by 8 bases, with 13 bases between. CDR3 region: CASRAGARGYTF. CDR3 in DNA: TGTGCCAGCAGAGCAGGGGCGCGGGGCTACACCTTC.

In this sample, this clone turned up a few times. This rearrangement joins TRBV10-3 to TRBJ2-5; D might be TRBD1 (6 bases). V was clipped by 6 bases and J by 5 bases, with 13 bases between them. In germline, CDR1 is ENHRY, CDR2 SYGVKD. The CDR3 runs 13 residues. The CDR3 spells CAIRSGQGETQYF. In nucleotides, the CDR3 is TGTGCCATCAGGTCGGGGCAGGGGGAGACCCAGTACTTC.

The chain employs TRBV5-8 and TRBJ2-3; TRBD2 aligns across 8 bases. J was trimmed by 2 bases and V by 4 bases; bases with no gene match: 12. Germline V gene data show CDR1 as SGHTS and CDR2 as YDEGEE. This CDR3 has 17 amino acids. CDR3 sequence reads: CASSPGSIAGYTDTQYF. For the CDR3, the DNA is TGTGCCAGCAGCCCTGGGAGCATAGCGGGGTACACAGATACGCAGTATTTT.

The chain uses TRBV30 and TRBJ1-2; no reliable D call. Germline CDR1 reads GTSNPN; CDR2 reads SVGIG (reference sequence). Trimming removed 6 bases at V and 8 bases at J, with 19 bases between. The CDR3 spans 13 residues. The CDR3 nucleotides read TGTGCCTGTAAAATGGAGGGAATTTTGGGCTACACCTTC. Amino acid sequence: CACKMEGILGYTF.

The chain joins TRBV5-6 to TRBJ2-5, with 9 bases matching TRBD1. V dropped 1 base and J dropped 5; count of bases not matched to a gene: 9. Germline V lookup: CDR1 SGHDT, CDR2 YYEEEE. The CDR3 has 16 amino acids. The CDR3 loop is CASSLTSGTGTETQYF. DNA for the CDR3: TGTGCCAGCAGCTTGACGTCCGGGACAGGGACCGAGACCCAGTACTTC.

The CDR3 region is CASSGYRDYGYTF. The CDR3 coding sequence is TGTGCCAGCAGTGGATACAGGGACTATGGCTACACCTTC. This chain links TRBV6-5 with TRBJ1-2, with a possible D match to TRBD1 (6 bases). V lost 5 bases and J 3 bases, leaving 10 bases between the germline ends. The CDR3 totals 13 residues. The germline V gene encodes CDR1 MNHEY and CDR2 SVGAGI.

The chain links TRBV28 to TRBJ1-1; 10 nucleotides align to TRBD1. This CDR3 spans 14 amino acids. Unmatched junction bases numbered 4, after V lost 4 bases and J lost 5 bases. The germline V gene has CDR1 MDHEN and CDR2 SYDVKM. DNA for the CDR3: TGTGCCAGCAGTTGGAGACAGGGGGCTACTGAAGCTTTCTTT. Protein: CASSWRQGATEAFF.

The chain joins TRBV10-3 to TRBJ2-3; D ambiguous. The germline CDR1 and CDR2 sequences are ENHRY and SYGVKD. V was clipped by 6 bases and J by 4 bases, with 5 bases between them. CDR3 size: 11 residues. In DNA, the CDR3 is TGTGCCATCAGGGCAGCAGATACGCAGTATTTT. It yields the protein CAIRAADTQYF.

V usage is TRBV28 and J usage is TRBJ1-5; 7 nucleotides agree with TRBD1. V shed 5 bases and J 2 bases; nucleotides not matched to a gene: 9. This CDR3 spans 16 amino acids. CDR1 is MDHEN, CDR2 SYDVKM, per germline. The CDR3 region is CASSAPGGHGNQPQHF. The CDR3, as DNA: TGTGCCAGCAGTGCACCAGGGGGGCACGGCAATCAGCCCCAGCATTTT.

The CDR3 nucleotides are TGTGCCGTCCGGGGGGGGGCACGGACCGGGGAGCTGTTTTTT. Translated: CAVRGGARTGELFF. The gene calls are TRBV28 and TRBJ2-2, with 8 bases lining up with TRBD2. Germline-derived CDR1 and CDR2 are MDHEN and SYDVKM. Trimming took 11 bases from V and 5 from J; bases not matched to a gene: 10. This CDR3 contains 14 residues.

This clone was counted between two and nine times. The genes are TRBV11-1 and TRBJ2-2; no clear D. Germline V CDR1 and CDR2: SGHAT, FQDESV (reference sequence). This CDR3 is 14 amino acids long. The V end was cut by 2 bases, the J end by 4 bases, with 8 bases between. CDR3 residues: CASSLTTGTGELFF. The CDR3 DNA sequence: TGTGCCAGCAGCTTAACCACCGGCACCGGGGAGCTGTTTTTT.

This clone has only a few counts. CDR3 residues: CASSFTGAGNTIYF. The CDR3 region has the DNA TGTGCCAGCAGTTTTACAGGGGCTGGAAACACCATATATTTT. The rearrangement uses TRBV6-6 and TRBJ1-3, with 7 bases fitting TRBD1. The germline gives CDR1 MNHNY, CDR2 SVGAGI (reference sequence). V gave up 4 bases and J gave up 2 bases; unmatched junction bases: 2. CDR3 length equals 14 residues.

This chain links TRBV29-1 with TRBJ2-5; D not certain. Germline V lookup: CDR1 SQVTM, CDR2 ANQGSEA. The CDR3 runs 14 residues. V was pared by 6 bases and J by 6 bases, with 20 bases between. CDR3 amino acids: CSVVGQTVGKTQYF. CDR3 bases: TGCAGCGTGGTGGGCCAGACGGTAGGAAAGACCCAGTACTTC.

The CDR3 loop reads CASSVKRREHVGNEQFF. The CDR3 DNA follows: TGTGCCAGCAGCGTCAAAAGGCGGGAGCATGTAGGGAATGAGCAGTTCTTC. This rearrangement joins TRBV9 to TRBJ2-1; 7 bases line up with TRBD2. With V trimmed by 2 bases and J by 7 bases, 15 bases remained unmatched. The CDR3 has 17 residues. Per germline, CDR1 SGDLS and CDR2 YYNGEE.

This clone was detected once. This chain connects TRBV9 to TRBJ2-5; 8 bases are a match to TRBD2. From germline, CDR1 is SGDLS and CDR2 YYNGEE. Trimming at V came to 3 bases and at J to 5 bases, leaving 6 bases not matched to a gene. This CDR3 region has 14 residues. The CDR3 sequence is CASSASGSWETQYF. The CDR3 DNA is TGTGCCAGCAGCGCAAGCGGGAGTTGGGAGACCCAGTACTTC.

This clone has just a few counts. V usage is TRBV7-8 and J usage is TRBJ2-5, with TRBD2 matching 8 bases. Looked up from germline, CDR1 is SGHVS and CDR2 is FQNEAQ. The CDR3 is made up of 15 amino acids. V trimming: 3 bases; J trimming: 4 bases; junction bases outside the gene matches: 7. The CDR3 is CASSFSRGGRETQYF. DNA for the CDR3: TGTGCCAGCAGCTTTAGCCGGGGGGGCCGAGAGACCCAGTACTTC.